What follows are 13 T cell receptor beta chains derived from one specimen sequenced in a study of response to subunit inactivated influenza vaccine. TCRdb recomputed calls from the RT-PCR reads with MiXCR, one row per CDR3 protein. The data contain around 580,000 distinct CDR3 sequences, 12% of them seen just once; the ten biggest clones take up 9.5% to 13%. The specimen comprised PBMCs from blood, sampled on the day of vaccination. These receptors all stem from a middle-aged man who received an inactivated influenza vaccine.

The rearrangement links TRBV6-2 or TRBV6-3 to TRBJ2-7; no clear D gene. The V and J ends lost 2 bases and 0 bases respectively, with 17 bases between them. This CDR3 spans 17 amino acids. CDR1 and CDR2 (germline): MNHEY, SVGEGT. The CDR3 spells CASSYGFSGSYSYEQYF. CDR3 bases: TGTGCCAGCAGTTACGGGTTTTCGGGCTCTTACTCCTACGAGCAGTACTTC.

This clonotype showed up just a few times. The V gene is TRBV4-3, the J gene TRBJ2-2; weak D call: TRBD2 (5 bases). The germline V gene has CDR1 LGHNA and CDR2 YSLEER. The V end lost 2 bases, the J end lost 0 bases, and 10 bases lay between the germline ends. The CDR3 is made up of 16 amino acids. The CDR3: CASSQLDLPNTGELFF. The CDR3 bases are TGCGCCAGCAGCCAATTGGACTTGCCGAACACCGGGGAGCTGTTTTTT.

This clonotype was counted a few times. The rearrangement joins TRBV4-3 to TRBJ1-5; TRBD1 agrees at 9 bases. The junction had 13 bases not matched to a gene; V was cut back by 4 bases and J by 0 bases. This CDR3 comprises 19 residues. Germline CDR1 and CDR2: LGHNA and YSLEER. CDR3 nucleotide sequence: TGCGCCAGCAGCCCTCAGACCGGGACAGGGTACAATAGCAATCAGCCCCAGCATTTT. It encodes CASSPQTGTGYNSNQPQHF.

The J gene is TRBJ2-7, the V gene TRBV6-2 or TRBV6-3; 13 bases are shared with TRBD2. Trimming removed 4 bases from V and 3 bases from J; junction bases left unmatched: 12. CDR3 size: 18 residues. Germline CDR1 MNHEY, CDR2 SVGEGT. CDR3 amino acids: CASSSLPGLAGERYEQYF. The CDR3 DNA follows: TGTGCCAGCAGTTCGCTCCCAGGACTAGCGGGAGAGCGCTACGAGCAGTACTTC.

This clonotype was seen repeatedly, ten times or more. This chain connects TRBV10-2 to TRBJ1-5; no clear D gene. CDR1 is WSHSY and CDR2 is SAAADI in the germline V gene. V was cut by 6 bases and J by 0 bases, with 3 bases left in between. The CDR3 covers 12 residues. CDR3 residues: CASRASNQPQHF. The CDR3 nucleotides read TGCGCCAGCAGAGCTAGCAATCAGCCCCAGCATTTT.

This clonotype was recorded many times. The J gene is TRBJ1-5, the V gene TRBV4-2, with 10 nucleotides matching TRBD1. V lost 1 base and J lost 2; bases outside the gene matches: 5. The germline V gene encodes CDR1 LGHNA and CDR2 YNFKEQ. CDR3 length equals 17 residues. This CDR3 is CASSQVLGTGGNQPQHF. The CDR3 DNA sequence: TGTGCCAGCAGCCAAGTTCTGGGGACAGGGGGCAATCAGCCCCAGCATTTT.

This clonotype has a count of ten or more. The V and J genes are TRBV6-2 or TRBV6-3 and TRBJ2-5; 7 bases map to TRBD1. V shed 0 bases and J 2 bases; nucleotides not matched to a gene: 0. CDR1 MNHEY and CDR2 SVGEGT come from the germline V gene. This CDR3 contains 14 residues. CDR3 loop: CASSYSDRQETQYF. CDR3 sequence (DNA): TGTGCCAGCAGTTACTCGGACAGGCAAGAGACCCAGTACTTC.

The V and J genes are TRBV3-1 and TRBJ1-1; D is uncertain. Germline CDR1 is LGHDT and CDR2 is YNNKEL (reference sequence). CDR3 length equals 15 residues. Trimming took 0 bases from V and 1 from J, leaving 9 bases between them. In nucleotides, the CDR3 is TGTGCCAGCAGCCAAGATGGACGCCAGAACACTGAAGCTTTCTTT. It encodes CASSQDGRQNTEAFF.

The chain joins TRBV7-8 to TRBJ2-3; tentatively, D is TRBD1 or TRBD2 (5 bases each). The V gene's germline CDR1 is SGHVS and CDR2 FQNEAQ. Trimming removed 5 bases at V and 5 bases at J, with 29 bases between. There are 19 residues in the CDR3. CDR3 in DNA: TGTGCCAGCAGCACGCTAGGGGTCGGGTCCTGGGGAGAGGAAGATACGCAGTATTTT. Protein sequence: CASSTLGVGSWGEEDTQYF. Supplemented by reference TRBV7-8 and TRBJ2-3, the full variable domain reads GAGVSQSPRYKVAKRGQDVALRCDPISGHVSLFWYQQALGQGPEFLTYFQNEAQLDKSGLPSDRFFAERPEGSVSTLKIQRTQQEDSAVYLCASSTLGVGSWGEEDTQYFGPGTRLTVL.

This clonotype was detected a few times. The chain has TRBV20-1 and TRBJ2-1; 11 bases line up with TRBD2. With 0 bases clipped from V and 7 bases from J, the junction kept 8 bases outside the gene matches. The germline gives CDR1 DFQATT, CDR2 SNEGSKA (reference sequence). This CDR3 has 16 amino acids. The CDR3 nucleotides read TGCAGTGCTAGAGATTTAGCGGGAGGGCCAAAGAATGAGCAGTTCTTC. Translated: CSARDLAGGPKNEQFF.

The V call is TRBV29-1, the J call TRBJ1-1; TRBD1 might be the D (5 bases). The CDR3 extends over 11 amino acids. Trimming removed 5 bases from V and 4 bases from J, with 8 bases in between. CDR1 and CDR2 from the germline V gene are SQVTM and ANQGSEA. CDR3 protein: CSVRGATEAFF. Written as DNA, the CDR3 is TGCAGCGTTCGAGGGGCCACTGAAGCTTTCTTT. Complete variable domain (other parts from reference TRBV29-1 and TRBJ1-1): SAVISQKPSRDICQRGTSLTIQCQVDSQVTMMFWYRQQPGQSLTLIATANQGSEATYESGFVIDKFPISRPNLTFSTLTVSNMSPEDSSIYLCSVRGATEAFFGQGTRLTVV.

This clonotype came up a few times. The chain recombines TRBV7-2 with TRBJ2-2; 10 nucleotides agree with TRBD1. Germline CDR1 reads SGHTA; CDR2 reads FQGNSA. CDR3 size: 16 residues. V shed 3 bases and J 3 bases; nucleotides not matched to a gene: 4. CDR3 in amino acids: CASSFTGTGDTGELFF. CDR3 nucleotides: TGTGCCAGCAGCTTTACCGGGACAGGGGACACCGGGGAGCTGTTTTTT.

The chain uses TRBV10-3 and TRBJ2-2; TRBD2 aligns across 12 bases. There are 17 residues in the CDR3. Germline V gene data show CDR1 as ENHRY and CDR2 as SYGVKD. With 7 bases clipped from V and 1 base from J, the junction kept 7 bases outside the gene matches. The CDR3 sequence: CAIMEASGGGNTGELFF. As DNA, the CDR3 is TGTGCCATCATGGAAGCTAGCGGGGGGGGGAACACCGGGGAGCTGTTTTTT.